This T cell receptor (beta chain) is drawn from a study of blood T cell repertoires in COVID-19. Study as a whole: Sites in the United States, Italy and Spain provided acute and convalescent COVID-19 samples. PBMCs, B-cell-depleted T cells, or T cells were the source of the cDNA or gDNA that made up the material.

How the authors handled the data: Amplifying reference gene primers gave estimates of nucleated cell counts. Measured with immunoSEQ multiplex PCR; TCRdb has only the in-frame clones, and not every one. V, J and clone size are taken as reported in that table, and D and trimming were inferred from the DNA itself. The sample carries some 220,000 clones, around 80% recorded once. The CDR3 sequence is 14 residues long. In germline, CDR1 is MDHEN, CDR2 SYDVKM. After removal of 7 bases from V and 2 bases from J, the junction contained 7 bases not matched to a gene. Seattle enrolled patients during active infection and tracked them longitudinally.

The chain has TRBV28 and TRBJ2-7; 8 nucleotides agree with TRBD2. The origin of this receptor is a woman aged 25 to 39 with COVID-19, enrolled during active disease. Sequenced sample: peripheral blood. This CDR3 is CASNGGAAPYEQYF. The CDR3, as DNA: TGTGCCAGCAACGGGGGGGCAGCCCCCTACGAGCAGTACTTC.